This passage covers 24 T cell receptor beta chains from one sample sequenced in a study of cytomegalovirus exposure and HLA in healthy donors. Both 60 Vbeta primers and 13 Jbeta primers went into the PCR. Sequenced by immunoSEQ multiplex PCR; TCRdb stores in-frame clones only, minus some. The sample lists 95,000 or so clones, approximately 81% seen once, with approximately 3.9% in the top ten. Sequenced material: PBMCs. The receptor source for this set is a woman aged 65 to 85 in good health and CMV-seropositive.

The chain recombines TRBV29-1 with TRBJ1-5; unclear D gene. Between the trimmed V and J ends, which lost 3 bases and 7 bases, there was a span of 13 bases. This CDR3 comprises 13 residues. Germline V gene sequence: CDR1 SQVTM, CDR2 ANQGSEA. This chain's CDR3 is CSVEEEGGQPQHF. As DNA, the CDR3 is TGCAGCGTTGAGGAGGAGGGAGGGCAGCCCCAGCATTTT.

The chain joins TRBV11-2 to TRBJ2-5, with D uncertain. The J call may be in error: the DNA end matches TRBJ2-7 better. The CDR3 is made up of 14 amino acids. The germline CDR1 and CDR2 sequences are SGHAT and FQNNGV. The CDR3 region is CASSLAYFSYEQYF. In DNA form, the CDR3 reads TGTGCCAGCAGCTTAGCCTATTTTTCCTACGAGCAGTACTTC.

The chain uses TRBV28 and TRBJ2-7, with a possible D match to TRBD2 (6 bases). V was trimmed by 6 bases and J by 3 bases, leaving 12 bases between them. CDR3 size: 13 residues. Germline loops: CDR1 MDHEN, CDR2 SYDVKM. The CDR3 bases are TGTGCCAGCAGCCAAGGGACTCTCTACGAGCAGTACTTC. As protein: CASSQGTLYEQYF.

The chain has TRBV18 and TRBJ2-7; TRBD2 aligns across 9 bases. CDR1 is KGHSH and CDR2 is LQKENI in the germline V gene. V was clipped by 4 bases and J by 1 base; unmatched bases: 2. CDR3 length: 14 amino acids. CDR3 in amino acids: CASSQAGGSYEQYF. The CDR3 DNA follows: TGTGCCAGCTCACAAGCGGGAGGTTCCTACGAGCAGTACTTC.

This chain joins TRBV11-2 and TRBJ1-3; 9 positions match TRBD1. CDR1 is SGHAT and CDR2 is FQNNGV in the germline V gene. The CDR3 covers 16 residues. The V segment lost 6 bases and the J segment 0 bases; nucleotides outside the gene matches: 6. The CDR3 DNA is TGTGCCAGCAGGCCCGGGACAGGGAGCTCTGGAAACACCATATATTTT. Residues: CASRPGTGSSGNTIYF.

The V call is TRBV6-5, the J call TRBJ2-5, with TRBD2 matching over 11 bases. Trimming took 8 bases from V and 4 from J; bases not matched to a gene: 9. The CDR3 contains 15 residues. The germline V gene has CDR1 MNHEY and CDR2 SVGAGI. Here the CDR3 reads CASGRLAGFGETQYF. CDR3 DNA sequence: TGTGCCAGCGGGCGACTAGCGGGATTCGGAGAGACCCAGTACTTC.

This chain links TRBV7-3 with TRBJ2-5; 9 bases match TRBD2. In germline, CDR1 is SGHTA, CDR2 FQGTGA. The CDR3 extends over 16 amino acids. Unmatched junction bases numbered 9, after V lost 5 bases and J lost 2 bases. Here the CDR3 reads CASSPQAGGLQETQYF. CDR3 bases: TGTGCCAGCAGCCCACAAGCGGGAGGCTTGCAAGAGACCCAGTACTTC.

The V gene is TRBV5-1, the J gene TRBJ1-4; D is possibly TRBD1 (6 bases). The CDR3 has 17 amino acids. V was shortened by 0 bases and J by 7 bases, with 19 bases between the two germline ends. CDR1 is SGHRS and CDR2 is YFSETQ in the germline V gene. CDR3 coding DNA: TGCGCCAGCAGCTTGGGGTCTGCGGGGGCGCGGGGTGAAAAACTGTTTTTT. As protein: CASSLGSAGARGEKLFF.

V usage is TRBV11-1 and J usage is TRBJ2-3; D gene ambiguous. V lost 5 bases, J lost 2 bases, and 8 bases lay in between. The CDR3 totals 13 residues. Per the germline V gene, CDR1 is SGHAT and CDR2 is FQDESV (reference sequence). The CDR3: CASSRVYTDTQYF. The CDR3 DNA follows: TGTGCCAGCAGCCGAGTATACACAGATACGCAGTATTTT.

The V call is TRBV6-1, the J call TRBJ2-7; TRBD1 might be the D (6 bases). With 7 bases removed from V and 6 bases from J, the gap between germline ends came to 22 bases. CDR1 is MNHNS, CDR2 SASEGT, per germline. CDR3 size: 15 residues. The CDR3 spells CASILNSGDRGEQYF. In DNA form, the CDR3 reads TGTGCCAGCATCTTAAATTCAGGGGACCGGGGCGAGCAGTACTTC.

A word on this clone: At one boundary the junction diverges from the germline segment, which might be a read error. The gene calls are TRBV7-2 and TRBJ2-3; perhaps TRBD2 as D (5 bases). This CDR3 has 15 amino acids. CDR1 is SGHTA and CDR2 is FQGNSA in the germline V gene. DNA of the CDR3: TGTGCCAGCAGCTCGATTAGGAGGATCTCAGATAGGCAGTATTTT. Its translation: CASSSIRRISDRQYF.

The chain uses TRBV7-3 and TRBJ2-1; weak D call: TRBD1 (6 bases). Germline V gives CDR1 SGHTA, CDR2 FQGTGA. With 5 bases removed from V and 3 bases from J, the gap between germline ends came to 14 bases. The CDR3 length is 15 residues. This CDR3 reads CASSPRGKNYNEQFF. The DNA of the CDR3 is TGTGCCAGCAGCCCCAGGGGAAAAAACTACAATGAGCAGTTCTTC.

The chain recombines TRBV5-1 with TRBJ2-5, with 7 positions matching TRBD2. The CDR3 is 16 amino acids. V lost 0 bases, J lost 5 bases, and 10 bases stayed unmatched. Germline assignment: CDR1 SGHRS and CDR2 YFSETQ. The CDR3 sequence: CASSLDPSGSAETQYF. The CDR3 region has the DNA TGCGCCAGCAGCTTGGACCCTAGCGGAAGCGCGGAGACCCAGTACTTC. The full variable domain, its missing parts supplied by reference TRBV5-1 and TRBJ2-5, is KAGVTQTPRYLIKTRGQQVTLSCSPISGHRSVSWYQQTPGQGLQFLFEYFSETQRNKGNFPGRFSGRQFSNSRSEMNVSTLELGDSALYLCASSLDPSGSAETQYFGPGTRLLVL.

The V call is TRBV25-1, the J call TRBJ2-1; D is possibly TRBD1 (5 bases). Trimming left V 3 bases short and J 8 bases short, with 11 bases between. The germline V gene encodes CDR1 MGHDK and CDR2 SYGVNS. The CDR3 extends over 13 amino acids. This chain's CDR3 is CASSEQGGDEQFF. CDR3 DNA: TGTGCCAGCAGTGAGCAGGGTGGGGATGAGCAGTTCTTC.

The chain carries TRBV19 and TRBJ2-3; D remains ambiguous. V was clipped by 4 bases and J by 3 bases, with 11 bases between them. Germline CDR1 reads LNHDA; CDR2 reads SQIVND (reference sequence). CDR3 length: 14 amino acids. CDR3 DNA: TGTGCCAGTAGTACCAACTACCGGACAGATACGCAGTATTTT. Translating it yields CASSTNYRTDTQYF.

This clone was picked up a small number of times. This chain joins TRBV14 and TRBJ2-3; D not resolved. This CDR3 has 12 residues. In germline, CDR1 is SGHDN, CDR2 FVKESK. The V and J ends lost 1 base and 6 bases respectively, with 5 bases between them. The CDR3 region is CASSQVSDTQYF. For the CDR3, the DNA is TGTGCCAGCAGCCAAGTGTCTGATACGCAGTATTTT.

The chain uses TRBV10-3 and TRBJ1-5; D remains unclear. The CDR3 is 14 amino acids. CDR1 is ENHRY, CDR2 SYGVKD, per germline. V shed 2 bases and J shed 7 bases, with 12 bases lying between them. CDR3 sequence (DNA): TGTGCCATCAGTGAGGGGAGGGTCTGGCAGCCCCAGCATTTT. It codes for CAISEGRVWQPQHF.

The chain couples TRBV5-6 to TRBJ2-1, with 7 nucleotides matching TRBD1. With 0 bases clipped from V and 12 bases from J, the junction kept 3 bases outside the gene matches. The germline V gene has CDR1 SGHDT and CDR2 YYEEEE. The CDR3 has 12 amino acids. CDR3 nucleotides: TGTGCCAGCAGCTTGGAAAACAGGGGGCAGTTCTTC. This translates into CASSLENRGQFF. The entire variable domain, with the rest obtained from reference TRBV5-6 and TRBJ2-1, is as follows: DAGVTQSPTHLIKTRGQQVTLRCSPKSGHDTVSWYQQALGQGPQFIFQYYEEEERQRGNFPDRFSGHQFPNYSSELNVNALLLGDSALYLCASSLENRGQFFGPGTRLTVL.

The rearrangement uses TRBV19 and TRBJ1-1; D remains ambiguous. The germline gives CDR1 LNHDA, CDR2 SQIVND (reference sequence). This CDR3 has 14 residues. Trimming shortened V by 5 bases and J by 1 base, and 11 bases separated the two germline ends. The CDR3 DNA is TGTGCCAGTAGTGGTCCCCACGGGAACACTGAAGCTTTCTTT. Translating gives CASSGPHGNTEAFF. The full variable domain, with the rest looked up from reference TRBV19 and TRBJ1-1, is DGGITQSPKYLFRKEGQNVTLSCEQNLNHDAMYWYRQDPGQGLRLIYYSQIVNDFQKGDIAEGYSVSREKKESFPLTVTSAQKNPTAFYLCASSGPHGNTEAFFGQGTRLTVV.

V usage is TRBV11-2 and J usage is TRBJ2-3, with D perhaps matching TRBD2 (5 bases). Trimming stripped 2 bases from V and 2 bases from J, with 11 bases between. Per germline, CDR1 SGHAT and CDR2 FQNNGV. The CDR3 has 15 amino acids. This chain's CDR3 is CASSLRFSATDTQYF. CDR3 nucleotide sequence: TGTGCCAGCAGCTTAAGGTTTAGCGCCACAGATACGCAGTATTTT.

The chain links TRBV6-4 to TRBJ2-1; 8 nucleotides agree with TRBD2. The CDR3 runs to 16 residues. Germline CDR1 is MRHNA and CDR2 is SNTAGT. V shed 0 bases, J shed 7 bases, and the junction held 8 bases outside the gene matches. CDR3 loop: CASSDSGAGVGNEQFF. DNA for the CDR3: TGTGCCAGCAGTGACTCTGGAGCGGGAGTTGGAAATGAGCAGTTCTTC.

About this clone: The junction differs from germline at one of its ends, possibly a read error. The chain combines TRBV7-8 with TRBJ2-3; TRBD2 matches at 10 bases. This CDR3 has 13 residues. Germline assignment: CDR1 SGHVS and CDR2 FQNEAQ. The CDR3 loop reads CASSLAGVDTQYF. CDR3 sequence (DNA): TGTGCCAGCAGCCTAGCGGGAGTGGATACGCAGTATTTT.

V is TRBV10-3 and J is TRBJ2-7; TRBD2 aligns across 8 bases. CDR3 length: 13 residues. J gave up 1 base and V 6 bases, and 2 bases lay outside the gene matches. Germline assignment: CDR1 ENHRY and CDR2 SYGVKD. The CDR3 DNA is TGTGCCATCAGCGGGGGGGCTTCCTACGAGCAGTACTTC. It codes for CAISGGASYEQYF.

The chain is built from TRBV7-9 and TRBJ1-6; TRBD1 aligns across 9 bases. The CDR3 spans 19 residues. Germline CDR1 SEHNR, CDR2 FQNEAQ (reference sequence). V gave up 1 base and J gave up 7 bases; unmatched junction bases: 14. The CDR3 sequence is CASSLGHTGQGRLNSPLHF. DNA for the CDR3: TGTGCCAGCAGCTTAGGTCACACGGGACAGGGAAGATTGAATTCACCCCTCCACTTT.